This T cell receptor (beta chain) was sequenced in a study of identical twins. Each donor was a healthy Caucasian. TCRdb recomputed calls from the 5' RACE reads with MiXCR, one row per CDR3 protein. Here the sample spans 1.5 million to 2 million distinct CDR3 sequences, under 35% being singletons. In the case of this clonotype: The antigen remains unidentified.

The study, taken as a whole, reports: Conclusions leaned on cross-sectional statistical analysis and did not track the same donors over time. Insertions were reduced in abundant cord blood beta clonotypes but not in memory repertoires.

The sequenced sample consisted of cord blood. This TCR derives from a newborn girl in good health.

This CDR3 reads CAISESTPRQGTYEQYF. The DNA for the CDR3 is TGTGCCATCAGTGAGTCCACGCCTAGGCAGGGGACCTACGAGCAGTACTTC. The rearrangement links TRBV10-3 to TRBJ2-4, with D tentatively TRBD1 (6 bases). TRBJ2-7 matches the DNA end more closely, so the J call is doubtful. Germline CDR1 and CDR2: ENHRY and SYGVKD. The CDR3 spans 17 residues.